The next 5 T cell receptor beta chains were all read from a single sample in a study of T cell clones after liver transplantation. Clones were sequenced by immunoSEQ multiplex PCR, and TCRdb holds only the in-frame ones, with some missing. The sample consists of roughly 100,000 clones, about 86% of them appearing once. This specimen was CD4+ T cells from blood, taken around 48 months after liver transplant. These receptors all come from a human patient who received a liver transplant. Some T cells may be graft donor cells.

The V call is TRBV5-1, the J call TRBJ2-2; 9 bases are shared with TRBD2. Losses at the gene ends were 2 bases for V and 5 bases for J; bases not matched to a gene: 7. CDR3 size: 16 residues. Germline CDR1 SGHRS, CDR2 YFSETQ. The CDR3 sequence is CASSFQSLAGTGELFF. CDR3 in DNA: TGCGCCAGCAGCTTCCAAAGCCTAGCGGGGACCGGGGAGCTGTTTTTT. The full variable domain, with the rest looked up from reference TRBV5-1 and TRBJ2-2, is KAGVTQTPRYLIKTRGQQVTLSCSPISGHRSVSWYQQTPGQGLQFLFEYFSETQRNKGNFPGRFSGRQFSNSRSEMNVSTLELGDSALYLCASSFQSLAGTGELFFGEGSRLTVL.

The genes are TRBV4-3 and TRBJ2-7, with a weak D call TRBD1 (6 bases). Germline V gene lookup returns CDR1 LGHNA and CDR2 YSLEER. This CDR3 contains 15 residues. Deletions cut 1 base from V and 5 bases from J, with 15 bases between. CDR3 DNA: TGCGCCAGCAGCCAAGTCTGGGGGCCTCTACACGAGCAGTACTTC. It yields the protein CASSQVWGPLHEQYF.

In this sample, this clone turned up a few times. V gene TRBV5-1 combines with J gene TRBJ1-1, with 8 bases identical to TRBD1. The germline CDR1 and CDR2 sequences are SGHRS and YFSETQ. CDR3 length: 15 residues. J was trimmed by 0 bases and V by 3 bases; bases with no gene match: 4. CDR3 in amino acids: CASSWGTGMNTEAFF. CDR3 bases: TGCGCCAGCAGCTGGGGGACAGGCATGAACACTGAAGCTTTCTTT.

The chain uses TRBV10-3 and TRBJ1-1; a possible D gene is TRBD1 (5 bases). CDR3 size: 13 residues. V was pared by 10 bases and J by 6 bases, with 18 bases between. In germline, CDR1 is ENHRY, CDR2 SYGVKD. The CDR3 DNA reads as TGTGCCACTAACCGGGACGCGTACTCTGAAGCTTTCTTT. Its translation: CATNRDAYSEAFF.

The CDR3 DNA reads TGTGCCAGCACCCGCACCAGTAATGACAATGAGCAGTTCTTC. The encoded protein is CASTRTSNDNEQFF. The rearrangement links TRBV9 to TRBJ2-1, with D unclear. The germline V and J ends were trimmed by 6 bases and 5 bases, with 15 bases remaining between them. From germline, CDR1 is SGDLS and CDR2 YYNGEE. This CDR3 comprises 14 residues. The variable domain in full, with the rest retrieved from reference TRBV9 and TRBJ2-1, is DSGVTQTPKHLITATGQRVTLRCSPRSGDLSVYWYQQSLDQGLQFLIQYYNGEERAKGNILERFSAQQFPDLHSELNLSSLELGDSALYFCASTRTSNDNEQFFGPGTRLTVL.